The rows below give T cell receptor beta chains drawn from one sample of a study of shared clonotypes between healthy human individuals. TCRdb keeps only in-frame clones here, not all; method: immunoSEQ multiplex PCR. Among under 2,500,000 clones listed, 90% to 97% were seen once. Sequences were obtained from naive CD4+ T cells sorted from blood. The receptors derive from a man aged 18 to 30 in good health. CDR3s include the opening cysteine and the closing phenylalanine or tryptophan. D genes are given only for firm matches. Clone size is given for some rows only: seen once, a few or many times, or a class if the clone is expanded.

V gene: TRBV18
clone size: -
D gene: -
J gene: TRBJ1-6
CDR3 protein: CASSPYGLLGAPKGNSPLHF
CDR3 DNA: TGTGCCAGCTCACCTTACGGTCTTCTAGGGGCCCCAAAGGGTAATTCACCCCTCCACTTT

V gene: TRBV11-2
clone size: -
D gene: -
J gene: TRBJ2-3
CDR3 protein: CASSPLWRDTDTQYF
CDR3 DNA: TGTGCCAGCAGCCCCCTCTGGCGGGACACAGATACGCAGTATTTT

V gene: TRBV9
clone size: -
D gene: TRBD1
J gene: TRBJ1-2
CDR3 protein: CASSVATTGTYGYTF
CDR3 DNA: TGTGCCAGCAGCGTAGCTACGACAGGGACCTATGGCTACACCTTC

V gene: TRBV30
clone size: -
D gene: -
J gene: TRBJ2-2
CDR3 protein: CAWSAQSSHGAGELFF
CDR3 DNA: TGTGCCTGGAGTGCGCAGAGTTCACACGGGGCCGGGGAGCTGTTTTTT

V gene: TRBV7-9
clone size: -
D gene: -
J gene: TRBJ2-1
CDR3 protein: CASSLVKGPYNEQFF
CDR3 DNA: TGTGCCAGCAGCTTAGTGAAGGGACCGTACAATGAGCAGTTCTTC

V gene: TRBV4-1
clone size: -
D gene: TRBD1
J gene: TRBJ2-4
CDR3 protein: CASSHIGQGAPAKNIQYF
CDR3 DNA: TGCGCCAGCAGCCATATAGGACAGGGGGCGCCTGCCAAAAACATTCAGTACTTC

V gene: TRBV23-1
clone size: -
D gene: -
J gene: TRBJ1-5
CDR3 protein: CASSPKRDRLGSQHF
CDR3 DNA: TGCGCCAGCAGTCCTAAGAGGGACCGTCTGGGGTCCCAGCATTTT

V gene: TRBV4-3
clone size: -
D gene: TRBD2
J gene: TRBJ2-1
CDR3 protein: CASSQAPSGSSYNEQFF
CDR3 DNA: TGCGCCAGCAGCCAAGCCCCTAGCGGGAGCTCCTACAATGAGCAGTTCTTC

V gene: TRBV11-2
clone size: once
D gene: -
J gene: TRBJ1-1
CDR3 protein: CASSLATEAFF
CDR3 DNA: TGTGCCAGCAGCTTAGCCACTGAAGCTTTCTTT

V gene: TRBV6-5
clone size: -
D gene: TRBD2
J gene: TRBJ2-1
CDR3 protein: CASSYAWRGAYNEQFF
CDR3 DNA: TGTGCCAGCAGTTACGCGTGGCGGGGGGCCTACAATGAGCAGTTCTTC

V gene: TRBV7-9
clone size: few
D gene: TRBD1
J gene: TRBJ1-4
CDR3 protein: CASSPGQGEGKLFF
CDR3 DNA: TGTGCCAGCAGCCCAGGACAGGGCGAAGGAAAACTGTTTTTT

V gene: TRBV4-3
clone size: -
D gene: -
J gene: TRBJ2-3
CDR3 protein: CASSLEFRETDTQYF
CDR3 DNA: TGCGCCAGCAGCCTAGAATTCCGGGAAACGGATACGCAGTATTTT

V gene: TRBV7-2
clone size: few
D gene: TRBD1
J gene: TRBJ1-2
CDR3 protein: CASSPADRVYGYTF
CDR3 DNA: TGTGCCAGCAGTCCAGCGGACAGGGTCTATGGCTACACCTTC

V gene: TRBV18
clone size: -
D gene: -
J gene: TRBJ1-4
CDR3 protein: CASSPTATASTNEKLFF
CDR3 DNA: TGTGCCAGCTCACCGACAGCCACCGCTTCAACTAATGAAAAACTGTTTTTT

V gene: TRBV18
clone size: -
D gene: -
J gene: TRBJ2-7
CDR3 protein: CASSPWRSYEQYF
CDR3 DNA: TGTGCCAGCTCACCATGGAGGTCCTACGAGCAGTACTTC

V gene: TRBV30
clone size: -
D gene: -
J gene: TRBJ1-2
CDR3 protein: CAWRQGANYGYTF
CDR3 DNA: TGTGCCTGGAGACAGGGAGCCAACTATGGCTACACCTTC

V gene: TRBV6-5
clone size: -
D gene: TRBD2
J gene: TRBJ2-1
CDR3 protein: CASSSLAGGYNEQFF
CDR3 DNA: TGTGCCAGCAGTTCTCTAGCGGGAGGGTACAATGAGCAGTTCTTC

V gene: TRBV18
clone size: -
D gene: -
J gene: TRBJ2-6
CDR3 protein: CASSPSGANVLTF
CDR3 DNA: TGTGCCAGCTCTCCCTCTGGGGCCAACGTCCTGACTTTC

V gene: TRBV5-1
clone size: -
D gene: -
J gene: TRBJ2-3
CDR3 protein: CASSLIYGTDTQYF
CDR3 DNA: TGCGCCAGCAGCTTGATATACGGCACAGATACGCAGTATTTT

V gene: TRBV7-8
clone size: -
D gene: -
J gene: TRBJ2-3
CDR3 protein: CASSLRGASPDTQYF
CDR3 DNA: TGTGCCAGCAGCTTAAGGGGGGCCAGCCCAGATACGCAGTATTTT

V gene: TRBV30
clone size: -
D gene: -
J gene: TRBJ1-4
CDR3 protein: CAWREGNEEKLFF
CDR3 DNA: TGTGCCTGGAGAGAGGGAAACGAGGAAAAACTGTTTTTT

V gene: TRBV5-4
clone size: -
D gene: TRBD2
J gene: TRBJ2-3
CDR3 protein: CASSIPLAGALRDTQYF
CDR3 DNA: TGTGCCAGCAGCATTCCTTTAGCGGGGGCCCTAAGAGATACGCAGTATTTT

V gene: TRBV18
clone size: -
D gene: TRBD1
J gene: TRBJ1-1
CDR3 protein: CASSPGQQTEAFF
CDR3 DNA: TGTGCCAGCTCACCGGGACAGCAAACTGAAGCTTTCTTT

V gene: TRBV5-1
clone size: -
D gene: TRBD1
J gene: TRBJ1-2
CDR3 protein: CASSQGQGQGYTF
CDR3 DNA: TGCGCCAGCAGCCAGGGACAGGGACAAGGCTACACCTTC

V gene: TRBV6-6
clone size: -
D gene: -
J gene: TRBJ2-3
CDR3 protein: CASSPPGGHTQYF
CDR3 DNA: TGTGCCAGCAGTCCTCCTGGGGGGCATACGCAGTATTTT

V gene: TRBV19
clone size: -
D gene: -
J gene: TRBJ1-4
CDR3 protein: CASSRSPDEKLFF
CDR3 DNA: TGTGCCAGTAGCAGGTCCCCGGACGAAAAACTGTTTTTT

V gene: TRBV11-2
clone size: -
D gene: TRBD1
J gene: TRBJ1-5
CDR3 protein: CASSWTGGGGQPQHF
CDR3 DNA: TGTGCCAGCAGCTGGACAGGGGGCGGCGGTCAGCCCCAGCATTTT

V gene: TRBV10-1
clone size: -
D gene: -
J gene: TRBJ1-1
CDR3 protein: CASSEGQPNTEAFF
CDR3 DNA: TGCGCCAGCAGTGAGGGACAGCCGAACACTGAAGCTTTCTTT

V gene: TRBV6-6
clone size: -
D gene: -
J gene: TRBJ2-2
CDR3 protein: CASSYFITGELFF
CDR3 DNA: TGTGCCAGCAGTTACTTCATAACCGGGGAGCTGTTTTTT

V gene: TRBV5-6
clone size: -
D gene: -
J gene: TRBJ2-7
CDR3 protein: CASSLVLKEGEQYF
CDR3 DNA: TGTGCCAGCAGCTTGGTTCTTAAGGAAGGCGAGCAGTACTTC

V gene: TRBV10-3
clone size: -
D gene: -
J gene: TRBJ2-2
CDR3 protein: CAISETTQNTGELFF
CDR3 DNA: TGTGCCATCAGTGAGACTACACAGAACACCGGGGAGCTGTTTTTT

V gene: TRBV29-1
clone size: -
D gene: TRBD1
J gene: TRBJ2-1
CDR3 protein: CSVMTGTAYNEQFF
CDR3 DNA: TGCAGCGTTATGACCGGGACAGCCTACAATGAGCAGTTCTTC

V gene: TRBV5-1
clone size: -
D gene: TRBD2
J gene: TRBJ2-1
CDR3 protein: CASSLLASGNNEQFF
CDR3 DNA: TGCGCCAGCAGCTTGTTGGCTAGCGGAAACAATGAGCAGTTCTTC

V gene: TRBV29-1
clone size: -
D gene: TRBD2
J gene: TRBJ2-7
CDR3 protein: CSVEDSLAGGHEQYF
CDR3 DNA: TGCAGCGTTGAAGATTCGTTAGCGGGAGGTCACGAGCAGTACTTC

V gene: TRBV7-2
clone size: -
D gene: TRBD2
J gene: TRBJ2-3
CDR3 protein: CASSWTSGSDTQYF
CDR3 DNA: TGTGCCAGCAGCTGGACTAGCGGTTCAGATACGCAGTATTTT

V gene: TRBV4-3
clone size: -
D gene: TRBD2
J gene: TRBJ2-7
CDR3 protein: CASSLHYGGVDYEQYF
CDR3 DNA: TGCGCCAGCAGCCTACACTACGGGGGGGTCGACTACGAGCAGTACTTC

V gene: TRBV2
clone size: -
D gene: -
J gene: TRBJ2-7
CDR3 protein: CASSADIYEQYF
CDR3 DNA: TGTGCCAGCAGTGCGGACATCTACGAGCAGTACTTC

V gene: TRBV29-1
clone size: -
D gene: TRBD2
J gene: TRBJ2-3
CDR3 protein: CSALVGRTSGTDTQYF
CDR3 DNA: TGCAGCGCCCTAGTCGGGAGGACTAGCGGCACAGATACGCAGTATTTT

V gene: TRBV27
clone size: -
D gene: TRBD1
J gene: TRBJ2-7
CDR3 protein: CASSSAGTGSYEQYF
CDR3 DNA: TGTGCCAGCAGTTCAGCCGGGACAGGGTCCTACGAGCAGTACTTC

V gene: TRBV14
clone size: -
D gene: -
J gene: TRBJ2-7
CDR3 protein: CASRSTNSYEQYF
CDR3 DNA: TGTGCCAGCAGGAGTACGAACTCCTACGAGCAGTACTTC

V gene: TRBV10-3
clone size: -
D gene: TRBD2
J gene: TRBJ2-7
CDR3 protein: CAIRAGRPAGEQYF
CDR3 DNA: TGTGCCATCAGGGCCGGGAGGCCTGCTGGGGAGCAGTACTTC

V gene: TRBV5-1
clone size: -
D gene: -
J gene: TRBJ2-5
CDR3 protein: CASSPEGGKETQYF
CDR3 DNA: TGCGCCAGCAGCCCGGAAGGGGGAAAAGAGACCCAGTACTTC

V gene: TRBV18
clone size: -
D gene: -
J gene: TRBJ2-7
CDR3 protein: CASSFAVDALGAYEQYF
CDR3 DNA: TGTGCCAGCTCCTTCGCTGTCGACGCACTTGGGGCCTACGAGCAGTACTTC

V gene: TRBV7-6
clone size: -
D gene: -
J gene: TRBJ2-7
CDR3 protein: CASSLLPPADRTYEQYF
CDR3 DNA: TGTGCCAGCAGCTTACTCCCCCCAGCGGACCGGACCTACGAGCAGTACTTC

V gene: TRBV10-1
clone size: -
D gene: TRBD2
J gene: TRBJ2-3
CDR3 protein: CASSIASGRTDTQYF
CDR3 DNA: TGCGCCAGCAGTATTGCTAGCGGCCGCACAGATACGCAGTATTTT

V gene: TRBV7-2
clone size: -
D gene: -
J gene: TRBJ2-1
CDR3 protein: CASSWDSPYNEQFF
CDR3 DNA: TGTGCCAGCAGCTGGGACTCCCCCTACAATGAGCAGTTCTTC

V gene: TRBV11-2
clone size: -
D gene: -
J gene: TRBJ1-1
CDR3 protein: CASKPRLNTEAFF
CDR3 DNA: TGTGCCAGCAAACCCCGGCTGAACACTGAAGCTTTCTTT

V gene: TRBV10-3
clone size: -
D gene: TRBD2
J gene: TRBJ2-1
CDR3 protein: CAISSGGSYNEQFF
CDR3 DNA: TGTGCCATCAGTAGCGGGGGCTCCTACAATGAGCAGTTCTTC

V gene: TRBV7-2
clone size: -
D gene: -
J gene: TRBJ2-3
CDR3 protein: CASSLAHTDTQYF
CDR3 DNA: TGTGCCAGCAGCTTAGCCCACACAGATACGCAGTATTTT

V gene: TRBV19
clone size: -
D gene: -
J gene: TRBJ2-7
CDR3 protein: CASSPGPAQTYEQYF
CDR3 DNA: TGTGCCAGTAGCCCGGGACCGGCCCAAACCTACGAGCAGTACTTC

V gene: TRBV7-2
clone size: -
D gene: -
J gene: TRBJ2-7
CDR3 protein: CASSGQLWQPYEQYF
CDR3 DNA: TGTGCCAGCAGCGGTCAGTTGTGGCAGCCCTACGAGCAGTACTTC

V gene: TRBV11-2
clone size: -
D gene: -
J gene: TRBJ1-2
CDR3 protein: CASSPRIDRGRGYGYTF
CDR3 DNA: TGTGCCAGCAGCCCCAGAATTGATAGGGGTAGAGGCTATGGCTACACCTTC

V gene: TRBV10-2
clone size: -
D gene: TRBD1
J gene: TRBJ2-1
CDR3 protein: CASSTTGYEQFF
CDR3 DNA: TGCGCCAGCAGTACGACAGGGTATGAGCAGTTCTTC

V gene: TRBV28
clone size: -
D gene: -
J gene: TRBJ1-2
CDR3 protein: CASSLLGYGYTF
CDR3 DNA: TGTGCCAGCAGTTTATTAGGTTATGGCTACACCTTC

V gene: TRBV5-8
clone size: -
D gene: TRBD2
J gene: TRBJ2-7
CDR3 protein: CASTFGAPSGRAEDEQYF
CDR3 DNA: TGTGCCAGCACCTTTGGGGCCCCTAGCGGGAGGGCCGAGGACGAGCAGTACTTC

V gene: TRBV27
clone size: -
D gene: TRBD1
J gene: TRBJ2-1
CDR3 protein: CASSSRDSIEQFF
CDR3 DNA: TGTGCCAGCAGTTCACGGGACAGCATAGAGCAGTTCTTC